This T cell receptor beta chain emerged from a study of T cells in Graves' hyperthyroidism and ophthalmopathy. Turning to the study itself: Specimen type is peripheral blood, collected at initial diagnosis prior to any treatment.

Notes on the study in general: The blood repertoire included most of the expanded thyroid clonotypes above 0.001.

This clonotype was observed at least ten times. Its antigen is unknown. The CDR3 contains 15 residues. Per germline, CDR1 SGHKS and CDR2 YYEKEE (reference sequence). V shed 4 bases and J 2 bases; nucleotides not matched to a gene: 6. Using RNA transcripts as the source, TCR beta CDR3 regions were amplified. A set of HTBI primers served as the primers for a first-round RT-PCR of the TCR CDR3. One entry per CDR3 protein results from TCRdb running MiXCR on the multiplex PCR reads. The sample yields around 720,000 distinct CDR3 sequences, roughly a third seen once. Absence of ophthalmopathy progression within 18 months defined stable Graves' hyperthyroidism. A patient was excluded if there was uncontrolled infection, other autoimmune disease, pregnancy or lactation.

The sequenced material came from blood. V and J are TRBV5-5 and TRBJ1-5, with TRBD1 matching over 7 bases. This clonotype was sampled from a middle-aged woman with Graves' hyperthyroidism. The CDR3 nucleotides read TGTGCCAGCAGCGCGACAGGGACCGGCAATCAGCCCCAGCATTTT. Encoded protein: CASSATGTGNQPQHF. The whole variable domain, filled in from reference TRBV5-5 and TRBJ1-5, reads DAGVTQSPTHLIKTRGQQVTLRCSPISGHKSVSWYQQVLGQGPQFIFQYYEKEERGRGNFPDRFSARQFPNYSSELNVNALLLGDSALYLCASSATGTGNQPQHFGDGTRLSIL.